This entry concerns a single T cell receptor beta chain. The antigen is undetermined. Autologous stem cell transplantation was followed by relapse in every patient, and brentuximab vedotin exposure varied. Through magnetic negative selection, CD8+ T cells were separated from PBMCs that had been thawed. These data belong to a study of PD-1 blockade in classical Hodgkin lymphoma. Notes on the study in general: In CD4+ cells, TCR diversity went up significantly by C4D1, but in CD8+ cells it did not. It was among complete responders that baseline diversity resembled that of newly diagnosed patients.

Unmatched junction bases numbered 13, after V lost 8 bases and J lost 5 bases. This CDR3 is 14 amino acids long. In germline, CDR1 is SQVTM, CDR2 ANQGSEA. TCRdb keeps only in-frame clones here, not all; method: immunoSEQ multiplex PCR. Among 2,900 or so clones listed, roughly 70% were seen once. J is TRBJ2-5 and V is TRBV29-1; 8 bases line up with TRBD1. The receptor's source is a human donor with classical Hodgkin lymphoma. The specimen comprised CD8+ T cells from blood, sampled at baseline. CDR3 residues: CSYLIDRGWETQYF. The CDR3 DNA reads as TGCAGCTACCTGATCGACAGGGGATGGGAGACCCAGTACTTC.